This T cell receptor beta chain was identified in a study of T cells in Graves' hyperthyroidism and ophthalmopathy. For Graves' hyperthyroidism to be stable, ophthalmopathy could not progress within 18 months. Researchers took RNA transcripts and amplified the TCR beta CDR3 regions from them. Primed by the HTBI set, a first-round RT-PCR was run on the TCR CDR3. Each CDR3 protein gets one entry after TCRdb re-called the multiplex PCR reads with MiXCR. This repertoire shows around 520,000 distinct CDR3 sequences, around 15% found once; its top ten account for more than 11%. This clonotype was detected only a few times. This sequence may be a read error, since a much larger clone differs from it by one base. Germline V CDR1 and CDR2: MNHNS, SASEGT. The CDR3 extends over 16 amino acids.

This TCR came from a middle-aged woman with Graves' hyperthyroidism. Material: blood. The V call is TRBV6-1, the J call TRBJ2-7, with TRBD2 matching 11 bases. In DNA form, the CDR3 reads TGTGCCAGCAGTGAAAGGACTAGCGGGCGCACCTACGAGCGGTACTTC. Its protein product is CASSERTSGRTYERYF.